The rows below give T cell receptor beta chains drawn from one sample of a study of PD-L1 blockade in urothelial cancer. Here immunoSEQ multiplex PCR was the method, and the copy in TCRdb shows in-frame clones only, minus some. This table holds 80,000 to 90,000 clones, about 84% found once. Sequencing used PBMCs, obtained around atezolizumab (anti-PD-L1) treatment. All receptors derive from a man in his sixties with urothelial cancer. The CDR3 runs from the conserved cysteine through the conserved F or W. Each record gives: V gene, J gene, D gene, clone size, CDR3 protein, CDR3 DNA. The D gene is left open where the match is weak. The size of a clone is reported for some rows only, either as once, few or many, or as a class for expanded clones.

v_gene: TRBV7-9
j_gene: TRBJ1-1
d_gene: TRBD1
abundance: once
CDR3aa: CASSSRTGGTSIAFF
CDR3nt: TGTGCCAGCAGCTCGAGGACAGGTGGGACGTCTATAGCTTTCTTT

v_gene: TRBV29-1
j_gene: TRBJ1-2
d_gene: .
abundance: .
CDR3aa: CSVVSWGVKGDGYTF
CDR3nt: TGCAGCGTAGTCTCATGGGGGGTTAAAGGTGATGGCTACACCTTC

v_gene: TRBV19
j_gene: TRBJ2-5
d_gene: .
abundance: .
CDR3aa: CASSIGGLGTQYF
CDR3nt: TGTGCCAGTAGTATTGGGGGCTTGGGGACCCAGTACTTC

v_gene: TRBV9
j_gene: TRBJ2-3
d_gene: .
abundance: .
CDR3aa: CASSVAEADTQYF
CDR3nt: TGTGCCAGCAGCGTAGCGGAGGCAGATACGCAGTATTTT

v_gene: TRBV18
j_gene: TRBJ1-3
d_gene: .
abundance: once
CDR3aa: CASSPLTTNSGNTIYF
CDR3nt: TGTGCCAGCTCACCCCTAACTACGAACTCTGGAAACACCATATATTTT

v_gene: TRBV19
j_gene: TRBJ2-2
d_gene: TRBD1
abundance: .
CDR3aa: CASRQGTNTGELFF
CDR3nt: TGTGCCAGCCGACAGGGAACGAACACCGGGGAGCTGTTTTTT

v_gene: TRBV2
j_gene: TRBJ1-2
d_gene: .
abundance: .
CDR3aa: CASSGQVIYTF
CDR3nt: TGTGCCAGCAGTGGACAGGTGATCTACACCTTC

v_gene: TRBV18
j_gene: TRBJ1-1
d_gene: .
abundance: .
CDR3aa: CASSHDWQDTEAFF
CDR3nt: TGTGCCAGCTCGCATGATTGGCAGGACACTGAAGCTTTCTTT

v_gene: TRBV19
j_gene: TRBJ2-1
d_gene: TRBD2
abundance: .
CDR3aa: CATRGGEYNEQFF
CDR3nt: TGTGCCACTCGGGGGGGAGAATACAATGAGCAGTTCTTC

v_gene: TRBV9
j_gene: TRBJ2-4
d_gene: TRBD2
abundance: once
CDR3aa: CASSSQIAGGLGNIQYF
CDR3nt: TGTGCCAGCAGCTCGCAGATAGCGGGGGGGCTTGGGAACATTCAGTACTTC

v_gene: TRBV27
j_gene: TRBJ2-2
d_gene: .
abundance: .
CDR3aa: CASSFATNTGELFF
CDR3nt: TGTGCCAGCAGTTTTGCTACGAACACCGGGGAGCTGTTTTTT

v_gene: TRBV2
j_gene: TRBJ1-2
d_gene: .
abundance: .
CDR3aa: CASSEFPLSGYTF
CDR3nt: TGTGCCAGCAGTGAGTTCCCTTTGAGCGGCTACACCTTC

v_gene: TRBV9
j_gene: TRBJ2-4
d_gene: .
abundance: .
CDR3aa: CASSTGGAKNIQYF
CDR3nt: TGTGCCAGCAGCACAGGAGGGGCCAAAAACATTCAGTACTTC

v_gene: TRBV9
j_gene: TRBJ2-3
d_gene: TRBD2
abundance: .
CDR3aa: CASSVEGGIPSSDTQYF
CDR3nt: TGTGCCAGCAGCGTAGAGGGAGGGATCCCATCAAGCGATACGCAGTATTTT

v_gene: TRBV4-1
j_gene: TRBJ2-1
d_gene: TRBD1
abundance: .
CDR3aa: CASSQGTGTGELSYNEQFF
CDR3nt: TGCGCCAGCAGCCAAGGTACCGGGACAGGCGAACTCTCCTACAATGAGCAGTTCTTC

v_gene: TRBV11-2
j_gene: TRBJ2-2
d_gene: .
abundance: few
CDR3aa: CASSSRADANTGELFF
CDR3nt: TGTGCCAGCAGCTCGCGGGCAGACGCGAACACCGGGGAGCTGTTTTTT

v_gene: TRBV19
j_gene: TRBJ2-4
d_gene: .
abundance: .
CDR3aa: CASSPDTLAKNIQYF
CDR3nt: TGTGCCAGTAGTCCCGACACTCTAGCCAAAAACATTCAGTACTTC

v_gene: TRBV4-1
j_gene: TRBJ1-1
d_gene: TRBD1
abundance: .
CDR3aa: CASSSRPGGGLMNTEAFF
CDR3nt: TGCGCCAGCAGCTCGCGACCAGGGGGTGGACTAATGAACACTGAAGCTTTCTTT

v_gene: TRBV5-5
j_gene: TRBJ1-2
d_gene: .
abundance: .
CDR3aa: CASSLVQGGGYGYTF
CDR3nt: TGTGCCAGCAGCTTGGTCCAGGGAGGGGGCTATGGCTACACCTTC

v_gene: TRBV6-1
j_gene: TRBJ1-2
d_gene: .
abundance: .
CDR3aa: CASRRILVWAYGYTF
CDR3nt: TGTGCCAGCAGACGGATTCTGGTTTGGGCCTATGGCTACACCTTC

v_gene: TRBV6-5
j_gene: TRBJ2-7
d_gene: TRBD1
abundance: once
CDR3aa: CASSPGQGAYEQYF
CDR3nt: TGTGCCAGCAGTCCGGGACAGGGGGCCTACGAGCAGTACTTC

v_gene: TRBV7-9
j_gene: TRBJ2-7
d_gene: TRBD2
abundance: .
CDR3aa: CASSILAGTYEQYF
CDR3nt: TGTGCCAGCAGCATACTAGCGGGTACCTACGAGCAGTACTTC

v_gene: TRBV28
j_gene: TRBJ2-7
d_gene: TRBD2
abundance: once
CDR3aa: CASSPSGGNGYEQYF
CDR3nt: TGTGCCAGCAGCCCAAGCGGGGGGAATGGCTACGAGCAGTACTTC

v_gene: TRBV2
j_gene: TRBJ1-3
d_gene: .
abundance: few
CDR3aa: CASSVRRDYSGNTIYF
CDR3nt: TGTGCCAGCAGTGTGAGGAGGGACTACTCTGGAAACACCATATATTTT

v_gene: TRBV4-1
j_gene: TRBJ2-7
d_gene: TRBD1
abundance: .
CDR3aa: CASSPRGAGGRGEQYF
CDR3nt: TGCGCCAGCAGCCCCCGAGGGGCAGGGGGCCGGGGAGAGCAGTACTTC

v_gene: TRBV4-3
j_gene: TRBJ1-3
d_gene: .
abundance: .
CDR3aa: CASSQVTGRNTIYF
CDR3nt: TGCGCCAGCAGCCAAGTTACCGGGAGAAACACCATATATTTT

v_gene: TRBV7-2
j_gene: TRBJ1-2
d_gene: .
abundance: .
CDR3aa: CASSLRQGQNGYTF
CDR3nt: TGTGCCAGCAGCCTTAGGCAGGGCCAAAACGGCTACACCTTC

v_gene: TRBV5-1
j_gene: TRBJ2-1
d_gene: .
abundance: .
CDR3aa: CASSPTRASYNEQFF
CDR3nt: TGCGCCAGCAGCCCTACTAGGGCTTCCTACAATGAGCAGTTCTTC

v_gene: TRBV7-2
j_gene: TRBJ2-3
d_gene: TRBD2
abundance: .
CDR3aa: CASSRGLAGEADTQYF
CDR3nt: TGTGCCAGCAGCAGAGGACTAGCGGGAGAAGCAGATACGCAGTATTTT

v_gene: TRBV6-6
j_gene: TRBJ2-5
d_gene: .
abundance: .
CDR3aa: CASSRGGWETQYF
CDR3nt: TGTGCCAGCAGTCGAGGGGGTTGGGAGACCCAGTACTTC

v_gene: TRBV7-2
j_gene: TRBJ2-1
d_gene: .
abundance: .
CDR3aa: CASSPLTGVVSVEQFF
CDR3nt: TGTGCCAGCAGCCCCCTAACGGGAGTAGTCTCTGTTGAGCAGTTCTTC